This T cell receptor (beta chain) comes out of a study of a mutant IDH1 vaccine in newly diagnosed glioma. Across the study: Before enrollment, the patients had been treated with radiotherapy alone, temozolomide alone, or both together. Most of them had received both. Study outcomes and limitations: Pseudoprogression appeared unlinked to shifts in leading peripheral T cell clonotypes.

Comments on this clone: Its matching antigen is unknown.

Repertoires were generated with immunoSEQ multiplex PCR, while TCRdb's copy carries only in-frame clones and drops some. The sample yields about 54,000 clones, 81% seen once. As to time point: week 5, during vaccination. Topical imiquimod accompanied each vaccine dose, which consisted of 300 ug of mutant IDH1 20-mer peptide. New IDH1-mutant, ATRX-lost WHO grade 3 or 4 astrocytomas occurred in donors. The V and J ends lost 0 bases and 2 bases respectively, with 3 bases between them. This CDR3 is 13 amino acids long. Germline V gene lookup returns CDR1 SGHNT and CDR2 YYREEE (reference sequence). This chain joins TRBV5-4 and TRBJ1-3, with D hard to call. This sequence originates from a man aged 25-45 years with glioma. Sequencing was performed on PBMCs, taken from a glioma patient whose treatment included an IDH1 peptide vaccine. CDR3 residues: CASSLETGNTIYF. DNA for the CDR3: TGTGCCAGCAGCTTGGAAACTGGAAACACCATATATTTT.